This T cell receptor beta chain stems from a study of cytotoxic CD8 clonotypes in ibrutinib-treated CLL. CDR3 size: 11 residues. CDR1 is MNHEY and CDR2 is SVGAGI in the germline V gene. Between the trimmed V and J ends, which lost 5 bases and 10 bases, there was a span of 9 bases. Libraries of TCR beta were made from about 1.8 micrograms of genomic DNA that came from cryopreserved PBMCs. The table came from immunoSEQ multiplex PCR; TCRdb's copy has only in-frame clones and leaves some out. The table shows more than 110,000 clones, with around 76% occurring only once. V usage is TRBV6-5 and J usage is TRBJ2-1; the D gene is possibly TRBD1 (6 bases). This receptor was obtained from a human donor with chronic lymphocytic leukemia. The sample consisted of PBMCs, taken after 24 months of ibrutinib treatment. CDR3: CASSTGTEQFF. The CDR3 DNA sequence: TGTGCCAGCAGTACCGGGACAGAGCAGTTCTTC.